This T cell receptor beta chain was profiled in a study of T cells in tuberculosis. Study as a whole: CD1B tetramers identified T cells specific for mycobacterial lipid GMM.

Method: immunoSEQ multiplex PCR; TCRdb's copy keeps in-frame clones and lacks some. The sample holds around 43,000 clones, nearly 97% seen once. Latent tuberculosis screening used tuberculin skin test and IGRA at entry. Each donor contributed about 100,000 T cells on average, unsorted. Sequencing was carried out using PBMCs. The clonotype was recovered from a donor aged 10 to 29 with latent tuberculosis or without tuberculosis infection.

Here the CDR3 reads CASSQYTGLAGALIQYF. The CDR3 region has the DNA TGTGCCAGCAGCCAATACACGGGACTAGCGGGGGCCCTAATTCAGTACTTC. The V gene is TRBV4-2, the J gene TRBJ2-4; the match to TRBD2 covers 14 bases. V was pared by 2 bases and J by 10 bases, with 10 bases of the junction left unmatched. This CDR3 has 17 residues. Germline CDR1 reads LGHNA; CDR2 reads YNFKEQ.